The 5 T cell receptor beta chains reported below all come from one sample, sequenced in a study of radiotherapy plus CTLA-4 blockade in lung cancer. Sequencing used immunoSEQ multiplex PCR; TCRdb keeps in-frame clones, though not all of them. The table records tens of thousands of clones, 60% to 80% of them present only once. The sample in question was peripheral blood, obtained from a patient treated with radiotherapy plus ipilimumab. The receptors shown here come from a human donor with non-small cell lung cancer that progressed on radiotherapy plus ipilimumab.

This clone was seen more than once but under ten times. V and J are TRBV11-2 and TRBJ2-1, with 9 nucleotides matching TRBD2. With 0 bases clipped from V and 13 bases from J, the junction kept 7 bases outside the gene matches. Per germline, CDR1 SGHAT and CDR2 FQNNGV. This CDR3 comprises 14 residues. In DNA, the CDR3 is TGTGCCAGCAGCTTAGAGGCTAGCGGGGTCGTTCAGTTCTTC. Encoded protein: CASSLEASGVVQFF.

This chain uses TRBV5-5 with TRBJ1-2, with D uncertain. CDR1 and CDR2 (germline): SGHKS, YYEKEE (reference sequence). V lost 4 bases and J lost 11, with 18 bases in between. The CDR3 extends over 13 amino acids. CDR3 bases: TGTGCCAGCAGCCTGGGAGTGACGGGGTCTTACACCTTC. As protein: CASSLGVTGSYTF.

The J gene is TRBJ2-3, the V gene TRBV28; 7 nucleotides line up with TRBD1. This CDR3 is 15 amino acids long. After removal of 6 bases from V and 4 bases from J, the junction contained 10 bases not matched to a gene. Per the germline V gene, CDR1 is MDHEN and CDR2 is SYDVKM. The CDR3 nucleotides read TGTGCCAGCAGCCGAGGGGGCCTCAGGGCAGATACGCAGTATTTT. Translated: CASSRGGLRADTQYF.

The gene calls are TRBV13 and TRBJ2-7; 10 nucleotides align to TRBD1. This CDR3 contains 14 residues. Germline values: CDR1 PRHDT, CDR2 FYEKMQ (reference sequence). V trimming: 4 bases; J trimming: 3 bases; junction bases outside the gene matches: 3. The DNA for the CDR3 is TGTGCCAGCAGCTCCCGGACAGGGGGCTACGAGCAGTACTTC. Encoded protein: CASSSRTGGYEQYF.

The gene calls are TRBV5-6 and TRBJ1-4; a possible D gene is TRBD1 (6 bases). Trimming stripped 3 bases from V and 8 bases from J, with 17 bases between. Germline lookup yields CDR1 SGHDT and CDR2 YYEEEE. This CDR3 is 15 amino acids long. The DNA for the CDR3 is TGTGCCAGCAGCTCCGTGACAGGTGGGGGAGAAAAACTGTTTTTT. Translation gives CASSSVTGGGEKLFF.